These 8 T cell receptor beta chains were all obtained from the same sample, sequenced in a study of cytomegalovirus exposure and HLA in healthy donors. 13 Jbeta primers and 60 Vbeta primers were used for the PCR. Assay: immunoSEQ multiplex PCR; the TCRdb copy retains only in-frame clones and omits some. The table has some 150,000 clones, about two thirds seen once. The sample was PBMCs. These receptors originate from a man aged 50-60 years in good health and CMV-seropositive.

This rearrangement joins TRBV19 to TRBJ2-3; 10 bases line up with TRBD2. V shed 4 bases and J 1 base; nucleotides not matched to a gene: 5. Germline V lookup: CDR1 LNHDA, CDR2 SQIVND (reference sequence). The CDR3 has 16 amino acids. CDR3 sequence reads: CASSNAGTSGTDTQYF. The CDR3 DNA follows: TGTGCCAGTAGTAACGCCGGGACTAGCGGCACAGATACGCAGTATTTT.

The rearrangement uses TRBV27 and TRBJ2-2; D may be TRBD1 (6 bases). Germline CDR1 reads MNHEY; CDR2 reads SMNVEV (reference sequence). This CDR3 has 15 residues. The V and J ends lost 5 bases and 6 bases respectively, with 16 bases between them. CDR3 DNA: TGTGCCAGCAGTACTACAGGGTTAGGGTCCGGGGAGCTGTTTTTT. It codes for CASSTTGLGSGELFF.

This clone was found a few times. V usage is TRBV6-5 and J usage is TRBJ2-1; D is ambiguous. Trimming took 5 bases from V and 5 from J, leaving 4 bases between them. CDR1 is MNHEY and CDR2 is SVGAGI in the germline V gene. CDR3 size: 11 residues. The CDR3 DNA follows: TGTGCCAGCAGTACTAACAATGAGCAGTTCTTC. It is translated as CASSTNNEQFF.

This chain uses TRBV11-2 with TRBJ2-4, with 9 bases lining up with TRBD1. The length of the CDR3 is 15 residues. The germline gives CDR1 SGHAT, CDR2 FQNNGV. Germline trimming cut 0 bases from V and 15 bases from J; bases unmatched to any gene: 12. The CDR3 DNA reads TGTGCCAGCAGCTTAGAAGCGACAGGGGGACCCACGCGGTACTTC. This gives the protein CASSLEATGGPTRYF.

The rearrangement links TRBV11-2 to TRBJ2-3; 9 bases are a match to TRBD2. The length of the CDR3 is 16 residues. Germline trimming cut 8 bases from V and 2 bases from J; bases unmatched to any gene: 11. Germline V gene lookup returns CDR1 SGHAT and CDR2 FQNNGV. CDR3: CASRPPGLANTDTQYF. Here the CDR3 DNA reads TGTGCCAGCCGACCCCCGGGACTAGCCAACACAGATACGCAGTATTTT. The entire variable domain, with the rest obtained from reference TRBV11-2 and TRBJ2-3, is as follows: EAGVAQSPRYKIIEKRQSVAFWCNPISGHATLYWYQQILGQGPKLLIQFQNNGVVDDSQLPKDRFSAERLKGVDSTLKIQPAKLEDSAVYLCASRPPGLANTDTQYFGPGTRLTVL.

The chain links TRBV2 to TRBJ1-2, with TRBD1 as a possible D gene (6 bases). This CDR3 region has 16 residues. Trimming took off 4 bases at V and 2 bases at J, with 17 bases between the two ends. From germline, CDR1 is SNHLY and CDR2 FYNNEI. CDR3 loop: CASSANLQGSNYGYTF. CDR3 bases: TGTGCCAGCAGTGCAAACTTACAGGGTTCCAACTATGGCTACACCTTC.

This clone was recorded a few times. V and J are TRBV5-1 and TRBJ2-6; D is perhaps TRBD1 (7 bases). Deletions cut 0 bases from V and 4 bases from J, with 20 bases between. Per germline, CDR1 SGHRS and CDR2 YFSETQ. The CDR3 runs 19 residues. In DNA form, the CDR3 reads TGCGCCAGCAGCTTGGTGGTACGGGCAGGGGGGACAGGGGCCAACGTCCTGACTTTC. Amino acids: CASSLVVRAGGTGANVLTF.

This clone was observed a few times. The V call is TRBV18, the J call TRBJ1-5, with TRBD1 identical over 7 bases. Germline trimming cut 2 bases from V and 5 bases from J; bases unmatched to any gene: 6. The CDR3 consists of 15 residues. CDR1 and CDR2 (germline): KGHSH, LQKENI. The DNA for the CDR3 is TGTGCCAGCTCACCAAGTTTAGGGGGCGATCAGCCCCAGCATTTT. It yields the protein CASSPSLGGDQPQHF.